Listed here is a single T cell receptor beta chain. The CDR3 length is 15 residues. CDR1 and CDR2 from the germline V gene are MNHEY and SVGAGI. Germline trimming cut 6 bases from V and 6 bases from J; bases unmatched to any gene: 7. This specimen comes from a study of OX40 agonist ivuxolimab in advanced cancers. As for the study in general: Males comprised 82.7% of the group, whose mean age was about 62 years (range roughly 20 to 90).

Sequenced by immunoSEQ multiplex PCR; TCRdb stores in-frame clones only, minus some. This table holds some 41,000 clones, around 87% found once. The J gene is TRBJ2-2, the V gene TRBV6-5; 10 bases line up with TRBD1. The material was CD4+ or CD8+ T cells sorted from blood, obtained in a trial of the OX40 agonist ivuxolimab. The TCR comes from an adult with an advanced solid tumor such as melanoma, head and neck, liver or kidney cancer. The CDR3 here is CASSRGQGDAGELFF. The CDR3 nucleotides are TGTGCCAGCAGCCGCGGACAGGGGGACGCCGGGGAGCTGTTTTTT.